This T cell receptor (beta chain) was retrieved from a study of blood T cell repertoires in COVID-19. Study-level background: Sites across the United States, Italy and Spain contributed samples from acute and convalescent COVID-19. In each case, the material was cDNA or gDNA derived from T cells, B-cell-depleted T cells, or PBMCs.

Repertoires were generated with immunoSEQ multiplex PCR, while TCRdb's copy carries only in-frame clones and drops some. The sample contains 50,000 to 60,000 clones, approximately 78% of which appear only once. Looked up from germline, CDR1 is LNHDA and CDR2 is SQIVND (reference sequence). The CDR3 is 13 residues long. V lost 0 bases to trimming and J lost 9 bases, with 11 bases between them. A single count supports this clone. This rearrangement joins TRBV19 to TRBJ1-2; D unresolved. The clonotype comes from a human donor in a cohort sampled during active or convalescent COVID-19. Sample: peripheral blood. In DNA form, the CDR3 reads TGTGCCAGTAGTATAGATCAGTATACAAGCTACACCTTC. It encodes CASSIDQYTSYTF.